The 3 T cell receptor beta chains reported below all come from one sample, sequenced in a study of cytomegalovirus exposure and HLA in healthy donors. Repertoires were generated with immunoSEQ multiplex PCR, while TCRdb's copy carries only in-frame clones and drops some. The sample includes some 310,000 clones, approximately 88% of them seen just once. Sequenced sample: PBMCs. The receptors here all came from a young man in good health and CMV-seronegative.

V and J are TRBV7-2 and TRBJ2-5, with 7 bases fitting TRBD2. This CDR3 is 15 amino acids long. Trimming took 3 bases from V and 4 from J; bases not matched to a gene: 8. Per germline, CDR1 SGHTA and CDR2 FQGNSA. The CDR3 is CASSFRAGVRETQYF. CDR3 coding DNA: TGTGCCAGCAGCTTCAGGGCGGGAGTTAGAGAGACCCAGTACTTC.

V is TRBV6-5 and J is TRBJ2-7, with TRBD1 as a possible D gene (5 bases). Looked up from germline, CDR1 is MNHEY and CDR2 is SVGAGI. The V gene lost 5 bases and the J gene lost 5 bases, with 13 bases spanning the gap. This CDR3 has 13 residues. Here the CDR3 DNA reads TGTGCCAGCAGTCGGAAAAGGGGTGACGAGCAGTACTTC. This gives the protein CASSRKRGDEQYF.

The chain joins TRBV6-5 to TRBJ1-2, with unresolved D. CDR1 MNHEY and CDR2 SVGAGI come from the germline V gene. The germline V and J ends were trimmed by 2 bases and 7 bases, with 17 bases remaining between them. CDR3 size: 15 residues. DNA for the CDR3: TGTGCCAGCAGTTACGGAGGTTTCGGATCCGCTGGCTACACCTTC. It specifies CASSYGGFGSAGYTF.